One and the same sample provided the 29 T cell receptor beta chains below, sequenced in a study of circulating CD8 cells and anti-PD-1 response in melanoma (TCRdb year 2020). Four subsets defined by PD-1 and/or TIGIT were sorted from live CD3+CD8+TCRalphabeta+ cells on a BD FACSAria II cell sorter. The sequencer listed for this sample is NextSeq 500. Starting from approximately 15 ng of total RNA, TCR libraries were made with the QIAseq Immune Repertoire RNA Library Kit, Human TCR Panel. TCRdb cleaned the public reads at Q25 with fastp, built clones with MiXCR and kept in-frame beta chains. Each record represents a unique CDR3 protein, reported with the most common genes and DNA among its rows. The sample has over a hundred distinct CDR3 sequences on record, approximately 18% of them singletons. The ten largest clones capture 58% of the sample. The sample was CD8+ T cells from PBMCs, taken at baseline or after one month of anti-PD-1 therapy (not recorded which). Receptor source: a human donor with melanoma.

The CDR3 sequence: CASSPSVSNYEQYF. CDR3 coding DNA: TGTGCCAGTAGTCCCTCGGTGTCCAACTACGAGCAGTACTTC. The chain carries TRBV19 and TRBJ2-7, with D uncertain. CDR1 is LNHDA and CDR2 is SQIVND in the germline V gene (reference sequence). This CDR3 spans 14 amino acids. Trimming left V 5 bases short and J 3 bases short, with 14 bases between.

The chain uses TRBV28 and TRBJ2-1; 11 bases are a match to TRBD2. The CDR3 extends over 16 amino acids. The V gene end was trimmed by 4 bases and the J gene end by 5 bases; junction bases not matched to a gene: 7. The germline CDR1 and CDR2 sequences are MDHEN and SYDVKM. In DNA, the CDR3 is TGTGCCAGCAGTTCCCTTACTAGCGGGGGACACAATGAGCAGTTCTTC. It encodes CASSSLTSGGHNEQFF.

In this sample, this clonotype is large. This chain connects TRBV12-3 or TRBV12-4 to TRBJ2-3, with 9 positions matching TRBD1. Trimming took 6 bases from V and 8 from J; bases not matched to a gene: 12. The CDR3 extends over 15 amino acids. The CDR3 bases are TGTGCCAGCAGGCCTACGGACAGGGGTATAGGTACGCAGTATTTT. It yields the protein CASRPTDRGIGTQYF.

By share, this clonotype counts as large (0.1 to 1%). The chain has TRBV19 and TRBJ2-1, with TRBD2 as a possible D gene (6 bases). With 3 bases removed from V and 4 bases from J, the gap between germline ends came to 13 bases. The germline V gene encodes CDR1 LNHDA and CDR2 SQIVND (reference sequence). The CDR3 is 15 residues long. The CDR3 is CASSISVAEYNEQFF. The CDR3, as DNA: TGTGCCAGTAGTATCTCGGTAGCGGAGTACAATGAGCAGTTCTTC.

Concerning this clonotype itself: A junction end diverges from the germline sequence, so it may reflect a read error. CDR3 coding DNA: TGTGCCGGCAGTTTAGTGACAGCTACCAATCAGCCCCAGCATTTT. Protein sequence: CAGSLVTATNQPQHF. This chain uses TRBV28 with TRBJ1-5; perhaps TRBD1 as D (5 bases). Germline-derived CDR1 and CDR2 are MDHEN and SYDVKM. CDR3 length equals 15 residues.

This clonotype rates as large. V is TRBV28 and J is TRBJ2-1; D might be TRBD1 (5 bases). Trimming shortened V by 6 bases and J by 0 bases, and 9 bases separated the two germline ends. CDR1 is MDHEN, CDR2 SYDVKM, per germline. The CDR3 length is 14 residues. CDR3: CASRRQSSYNEQFF. CDR3 nucleotides: TGTGCCAGCAGACGACAGAGCTCCTACAATGAGCAGTTCTTC.

V and J are TRBV20-1 and TRBJ2-1; 8 bases line up with TRBD2. Germline values: CDR1 DFQATT, CDR2 SNEGSKA (reference sequence). The V and J ends lost 1 base and 6 bases, in that order; junction bases with no gene match: 2. The CDR3 length is 13 residues. CDR3 in DNA: TGCAGTGCTAGAGTAGCGGGGTCCAATGAGCAGTTCTTC. This codes for CSARVAGSNEQFF.

This clonotype counts as large. The chain is built from TRBV28 and TRBJ2-1; D not resolved. The CDR3 runs 15 residues. Germline loops: CDR1 MDHEN, CDR2 SYDVKM. Trimming stripped 7 bases from V and 4 bases from J, with 17 bases between. DNA for the CDR3: TGTGCCAGCACCTTGAGGTTGAGTTCGTACAATGAGCAGTTCTTC. Its protein is CASTLRLSSYNEQFF.

This clonotype is large in the sample. CDR3 bases: TGTGCCAGCAGCTTCACCGTGGGCGGTGAGCAGTTCTTC. Translated: CASSFTVGGEQFF. V is TRBV27 and J is TRBJ2-1; D is uncertain. V was shortened by 6 bases and J by 9 bases, with 15 bases between the two germline ends. This CDR3 is built from 13 residues. Looked up from germline, CDR1 is MNHEY and CDR2 is SMNVEV (reference sequence).

This clonotype is large within its sample. At one of its ends the junction is not consistent with the germline gene, which may arise from a read error. The chain recombines TRBV2 with TRBJ2-2; 7 nucleotides align to TRBD2. Germline V lookup: CDR1 SNHLY, CDR2 FYNNEI. CDR3 length: 15 residues. This CDR3 reads CASREGLGGTGELFF. DNA for the CDR3: TGTGCCAGCAGGGAAGGACTAGGAGGGACCGGGGAGCTGTTTTTT.

This clonotype turned up a few times. This sequence joins TRBV20-1 and TRBJ2-3; no reliable D call. Germline V CDR1 and CDR2: DFQATT, SNEGSKA (reference sequence). The CDR3 spans 17 residues. V lost 0 bases and J 2 bases, leaving 18 bases between the germline ends. The CDR3 protein is CSARDLSELPYTDTQYF. CDR3 nucleotides: TGCAGTGCTAGAGATCTCTCTGAACTACCATACACAGATACGCAGTATTTT.

By share, this clonotype ranks as large. The CDR3 protein is CASSYGTSGRLKNEQFF. Here the CDR3 DNA reads TGTGCCAGCAGTTACGGGACTAGCGGGAGATTGAAAAATGAGCAGTTCTTC. The chain carries TRBV28 and TRBJ2-1; TRBD2 matches at 14 bases. CDR1 and CDR2 from the germline V gene are MDHEN and SYDVKM. The length of the CDR3 is 17 residues. V lost 4 bases to trimming and J lost 7 bases; unmatched junction nucleotides: 9. Looking up the rest from reference TRBV28 and TRBJ2-1 gives the full variable domain: DVKVTQSSRYLVKRTGEKVFLECVQDMDHENMFWYRQDPGLGLRLIYFSYDVKMKEKGDIPEGYSVSREKKERFSLILESASTNQTSMYLCASSYGTSGRLKNEQFFGPGTRLTVL.

In its sample, this clonotype ranks as large (0.1 to 1%). The rearrangement links TRBV28 to TRBJ2-1; D remains unclear. The V and J ends lost 10 bases and 6 bases respectively, with 16 bases between them. The germline gives CDR1 MDHEN, CDR2 SYDVKM. The CDR3 sequence is 13 residues long. CDR3 sequence reads: CATRPLQFNEQFF. CDR3 sequence (DNA): TGTGCCACCCGACCACTCCAATTCAATGAGCAGTTCTTC.

This clonotype is large within its sample. The rearrangement joins TRBV28 to TRBJ2-3; D may be TRBD1 or TRBD2 (6 bases each). V was clipped by 5 bases and J by 6 bases, with 30 bases between them. CDR3 length: 19 amino acids. Germline values: CDR1 MDHEN, CDR2 SYDVKM. The CDR3 region is CASSRGDNTPGFILDTQYF. The DNA for the CDR3 is TGTGCCAGCAGTCGCGGGGACAACACCCCCGGGTTTATTTTGGATACGCAGTATTTT.

By share of the sample, this clonotype is large. One end of the junction is discordant with germline, which a read error may explain. J is TRBJ2-1 and V is TRBV29-1, with a possible D match to TRBD2 (5 bases). CDR3 length: 13 residues. CDR1 and CDR2 from the germline V gene are SQVTM and ANQGSEA. The CDR3 reads CSVELVSYNEQFF. CDR3 bases: TGCAGTGTTGAACTAGTTTCCTACAATGAGCAGTTCTTC.

By frequency in the sample, this clonotype is medium-sized. The CDR3 DNA follows: TGTGCCAGCGGAGGGAACGCGGGGGGGAACGAGCAGTTCTTC. Protein product: CASGGNAGGNEQFF. This chain joins TRBV6-2 or TRBV6-3 and TRBJ2-1; 9 nucleotides agree with TRBD2. The CDR3 totals 14 residues. V trimming: 8 bases; J trimming: 10 bases; junction bases outside the gene matches: 12. In germline, CDR1 is MNHEY, CDR2 SVGEGT.

This clonotype is large within its sample. This chain connects TRBV28 to TRBJ1-1; unclear D gene. Deletions cut 6 bases from V and 1 base from J, with 3 bases between. The CDR3 has 11 amino acids. Germline CDR1 reads MDHEN; CDR2 reads SYDVKM. In nucleotides, the CDR3 is TGTGCCAGCAGGAGGAACACTGAAGCTTTCTTT. Its translation: CASRRNTEAFF.

This clonotype is hyperexpanded (1% or more). A read error may produce the germline difference seen at one junction end. This chain joins TRBV2 and TRBJ1-5, with 12 bases identical to TRBD1. Germline V lookup: CDR1 SNHLY, CDR2 FYNNEI. This CDR3 region has 15 residues. The CDR3 loop reads CASREGTGGFQPQHF. The DNA of the CDR3 is TGTGCCAGCAGGGAAGGGACAGGGGGCTTTCAGCCCCAGCATTTT.

Within the sample, this clonotype is large. The V call is TRBV7-3, the J call TRBJ2-5; TRBD2 matches at 13 bases. V shed 6 bases and J 4 bases; nucleotides not matched to a gene: 5. There are 15 residues in the CDR3. Germline V gene sequence: CDR1 SGHTA, CDR2 FQGTGA. The CDR3 DNA reads TGTGCCAGCAGTAGACTAGCGGGAGGAGTAGAGACCCAGTACTTC. It specifies CASSRLAGGVETQYF.

By its share, this clonotype is hyperexpanded. The V gene is TRBV2, the J gene TRBJ1-1; D is ambiguous. The germline V gene has CDR1 SNHLY and CDR2 FYNNEI. The ends were cut back, 4 bases at V and 0 bases at J, with 18 bases in the middle. This CDR3 contains 17 residues. The CDR3 region has the DNA TGTGCCAGCAGTGGCCTCCGGACCCGGACCATGAACACTGAAGCTTTCTTT. Its translation is CASSGLRTRTMNTEAFF. Complete variable domain (other parts from reference TRBV2 and TRBJ1-1): EPEVTQTPSHQVTQMGQEVILRCVPISNHLYFYWYRQILGQKVEFLVSFYNNEISEKSEIFDDQFSVERPDGSNFTLKIRSTKLEDSAMYFCASSGLRTRTMNTEAFFGQGTRLTVV.

This clonotype was seen only a few times. The chain carries TRBV2 and TRBJ2-1; D could derive from TRBD1 or TRBD2 (6 bases each). CDR3 length: 13 residues. V was cut by 4 bases and J by 8 bases, with 12 bases left in between. Germline CDR1 reads SNHLY; CDR2 reads FYNNEI. The CDR3 coding sequence is TGTGCCAGCAGTGCGGGGGCGAGCTATGAGCAGTTCTTC. Its protein is CASSAGASYEQFF.

This clonotype qualifies as large. The chain combines TRBV7-3 with TRBJ2-3, with TRBD2 matching 8 bases. The J segment lost 0 bases and the V segment lost 5 bases, leaving 4 bases of the junction unmatched. The CDR3 has 15 residues. Per germline, CDR1 SGHTA and CDR2 FQGTGA. CDR3 sequence reads: CASSRLALSTDTQYF. The CDR3 nucleotides read TGTGCCAGCAGCCGACTAGCGTTGAGCACAGATACGCAGTATTTT.

In this sample, this clonotype is large. This rearrangement joins TRBV28 to TRBJ2-5; TRBD1 matches 11 bases. Germline CDR1 and CDR2: MDHEN and SYDVKM. The CDR3 covers 15 residues. Trimming at V came to 5 bases and at J to 2 bases, leaving 4 bases not matched to a gene. This chain's CDR3 is CASSPGTGGQETQYF. The CDR3 nucleotides read TGTGCCAGCAGTCCCGGGACAGGGGGACAAGAGACCCAGTACTTC. The full variable domain, completed using reference TRBV28 and TRBJ2-5, is DVKVTQSSRYLVKRTGEKVFLECVQDMDHENMFWYRQDPGLGLRLIYFSYDVKMKEKGDIPEGYSVSREKKERFSLILESASTNQTSMYLCASSPGTGGQETQYFGPGTRLLVL.

By sample share, this clonotype is large. At one of its ends the junction is not consistent with the germline gene, which may arise from a read error. The chain joins TRBV29-1 to TRBJ2-1; possibly TRBD2 for D (5 bases). CDR3 length equals 13 residues. The germline gives CDR1 SQVTM, CDR2 ANQGSEA. CDR3 amino acids: CSVEDPGYNEQFF. The DNA for the CDR3 is TGCAGTGTTGAAGATCCGGGATACAATGAGCAGTTCTTC.

This clonotype is hyperexpanded by share. The genes are TRBV27 and TRBJ2-5, with 8 bases identical to TRBD2. The CDR3 length is 16 residues. The germline V gene has CDR1 MNHEY and CDR2 SMNVEV (reference sequence). V shed 6 bases and J 5 bases; nucleotides not matched to a gene: 14. The CDR3 sequence: CASSQGLAGLEETQYF. DNA of the CDR3: TGTGCCAGCAGCCAAGGACTAGCCGGATTGGAGGAGACCCAGTACTTC.

This clonotype is judged large. DNA of the CDR3: TGTGCCATCGAAACTGGGGCCGCCGAGCAGTACTTC. This gives the protein CAIETGAAEQYF. The chain has TRBV25-1 and TRBJ2-7; weak D call: TRBD1 (5 bases). This CDR3 has 12 residues. CDR1 is MGHDK and CDR2 is SYGVNS in the germline V gene. V dropped 10 bases and J dropped 6 bases, with 16 bases sitting between them.

Judged by abundance, this clonotype is large. The chain joins TRBV13 to TRBJ2-3; TRBD2 agrees at 9 bases. The CDR3 spans 17 residues. Germline CDR1 is PRHDT and CDR2 is FYEKMQ (reference sequence). The junction had 10 bases not matched to a gene; V was cut back by 6 bases and J by 0 bases. CDR3 sequence: CASRTSSSGSSTDTQYF. CDR3 sequence (DNA): TGTGCCAGCAGAACATCAAGTAGCGGGAGTAGCACAGATACGCAGTATTTT.

This clonotype is large within its sample. The chain combines TRBV28 with TRBJ1-1; no clear D gene. This CDR3 is 13 amino acids long. Germline CDR1 is MDHEN and CDR2 is SYDVKM. V was pared by 6 bases and J by 5 bases, with 13 bases between. The CDR3 DNA reads TGTGCCAGCAGACTTAAAACGACAACTGAAGCTTTCTTT. Residues: CASRLKTTTEAFF.

By share, this clonotype counts as large. V is TRBV28 and J is TRBJ2-1; D is possibly TRBD2 (6 bases). The CDR3 covers 15 residues. In germline, CDR1 is MDHEN, CDR2 SYDVKM. The V end was cut by 6 bases, the J end by 4 bases, with 16 bases between. The CDR3 nucleotides are TGTGCCAGCAGCCGGGACTCGGCCCTTTACAATGAGCAGTTCTTC. This codes for CASSRDSALYNEQFF.